This TCR beta chain was sequenced for a study of regulatory T cells in long-lasting Graves disease. General observations from the study: Persistent-disease Graves' patients showed less TCR diversity than new cases. Examination was confined to peripheral blood, excluding thyroid tissue.

Libraries of TCR beta came from iRepertoire HTBI primers plus Arm-PCR of CDR3 regions. Each CDR3 protein is one row after TCRdb ran MiXCR on the multiplex PCR reads. The table includes 350,000 to 450,000 distinct CDR3 sequences, approximately 15% detected once. This clonotype was found many times. Its antigen is unknown. Losses at the gene ends were 7 bases for V and 5 bases for J; bases not matched to a gene: 9. The CDR3 consists of 15 residues. Time point in this sample: newly diagnosed GD, antithyroid drugs for less than 3 months. PBMC-derived RNA was used for the TCR library. The data also belong to a second study, concerning T cells in Graves' hyperthyroidism and ophthalmopathy. That paper states: Stable disease denoted Graves' hyperthyroidism without ophthalmopathy progression within 18 months. Lactation, pregnancy, other autoimmune disease or uncontrolled infection led to exclusion of patients.

The origin of this receptor is a woman between 35 and 50 years old with Graves disease. The source was peripheral blood mononuclear cells (PBMCs), collected at new diagnosis, from a patient treated with antithyroid drugs. This rearrangement joins TRBV12-3 or TRBV12-4 to TRBJ1-1; TRBD1 aligns across 11 bases. CDR3 DNA: TGTGCCAGCAATTCCCCGGGACAGGGGGAAACTGAAGCTTTCTTT. This translates into CASNSPGQGETEAFF.